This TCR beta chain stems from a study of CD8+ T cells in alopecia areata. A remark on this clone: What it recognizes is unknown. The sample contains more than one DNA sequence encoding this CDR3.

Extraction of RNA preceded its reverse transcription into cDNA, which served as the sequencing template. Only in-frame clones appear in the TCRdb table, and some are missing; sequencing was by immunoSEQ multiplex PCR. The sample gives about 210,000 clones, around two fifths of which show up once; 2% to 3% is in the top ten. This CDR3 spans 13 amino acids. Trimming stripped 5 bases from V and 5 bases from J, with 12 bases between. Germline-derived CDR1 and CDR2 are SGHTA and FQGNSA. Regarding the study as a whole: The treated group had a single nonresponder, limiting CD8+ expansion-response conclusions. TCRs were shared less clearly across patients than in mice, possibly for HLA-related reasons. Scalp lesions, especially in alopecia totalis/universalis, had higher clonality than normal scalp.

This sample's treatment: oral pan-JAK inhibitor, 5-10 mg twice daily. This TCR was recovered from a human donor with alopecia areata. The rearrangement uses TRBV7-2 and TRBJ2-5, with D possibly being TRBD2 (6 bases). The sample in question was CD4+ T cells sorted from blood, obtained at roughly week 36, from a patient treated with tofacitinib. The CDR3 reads CASSPGLGETQYF. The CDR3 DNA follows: TGTGCCAGCAGCCCGGGACTCGGGGAGACCCAGTACTTC.